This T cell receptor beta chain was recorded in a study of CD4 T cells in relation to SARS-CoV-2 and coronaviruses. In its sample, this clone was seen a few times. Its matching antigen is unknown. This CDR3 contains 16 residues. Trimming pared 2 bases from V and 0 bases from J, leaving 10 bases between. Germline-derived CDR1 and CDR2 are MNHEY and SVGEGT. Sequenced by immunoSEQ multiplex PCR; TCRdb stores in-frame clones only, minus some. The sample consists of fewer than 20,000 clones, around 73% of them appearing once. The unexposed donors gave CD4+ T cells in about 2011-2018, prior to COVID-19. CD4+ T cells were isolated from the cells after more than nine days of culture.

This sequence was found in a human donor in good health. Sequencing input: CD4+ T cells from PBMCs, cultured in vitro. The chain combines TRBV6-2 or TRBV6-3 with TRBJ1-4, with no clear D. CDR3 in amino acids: CASSYGQAATNEKLFF. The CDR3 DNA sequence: TGTGCCAGCAGTTACGGGCAGGCCGCAACTAATGAAAAACTGTTTTTT.